This T cell receptor (beta chain) was profiled in a study of Tregs in tolerant kidney transplant recipients. Notes on the study in general: Few patients were studied, so findings need validation in larger groups.

Related graft donors supplied nonmyeloablative bone marrow transplants, and mixed chimerism was transient. Unstimulated regulatory T cells (CD4+CD25+CD127-), CD4+CD25- non-regulatory cells, CD4 and CD8 cells were FACS-sorted from thawed PBMCs. Turning to this clone: Its target is not known.

TCRdb keeps only in-frame clones here, not all; method: immunoSEQ multiplex PCR. The sample shows 80,000 or so clones, over 75% of them seen only once. The clonotype was recovered from a human patient who received a combined kidney and bone marrow transplant. Some T cells may possibly be graft donor cells. This specimen was CD4+ T cells from blood (PBMCs), taken 24 months after the transplant.

The CDR3 coding sequence is TGTGCCTGGAGTGAAGTCCGGGACAGGACCAATTCACCCCTCCACTTT. Residues: CAWSEVRDRTNSPLHF. V gene TRBV30 combines with J gene TRBJ1-6; 8 bases fit TRBD1. V lost 1 base and J lost 7; bases outside the gene matches: 9. The germline CDR1 and CDR2 sequences are GTSNPN and SVGIG (reference sequence). CDR3 length: 16 residues.